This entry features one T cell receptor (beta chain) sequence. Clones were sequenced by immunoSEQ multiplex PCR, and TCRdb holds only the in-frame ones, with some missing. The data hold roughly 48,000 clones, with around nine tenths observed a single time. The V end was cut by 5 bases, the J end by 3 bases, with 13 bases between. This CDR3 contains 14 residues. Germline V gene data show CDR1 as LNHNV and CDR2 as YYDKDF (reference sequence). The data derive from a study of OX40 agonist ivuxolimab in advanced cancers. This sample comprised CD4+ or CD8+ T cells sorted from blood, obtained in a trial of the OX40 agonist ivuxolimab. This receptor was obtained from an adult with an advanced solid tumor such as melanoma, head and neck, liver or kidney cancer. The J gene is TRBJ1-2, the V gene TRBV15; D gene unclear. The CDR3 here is CATSPEPADYGYTF. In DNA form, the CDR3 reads TGTGCCACCAGCCCAGAGCCAGCAGACTATGGCTACACCTTC. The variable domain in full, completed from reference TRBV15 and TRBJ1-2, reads DAMVIQNPRYQVTQFGKPVTLSCSQTLNHNVMYWYQQKSSQAPKLLFHYYDKDFNNEADTPDNFQSRRPNTSFCFLDIRSPGLGDTAMYLCATSPEPADYGYTFGSGTRLTVV.